These 10 T cell receptor beta chains share one sample of origin, sequenced in a study of response to subunit inactivated influenza vaccine. TCRdb called the RT-PCR reads again in MiXCR, with one record for every CDR3 protein. Among under 800,000 distinct CDR3 sequences listed, 14% were seen once. This sample comprised PBMCs from blood, obtained about 14 days before vaccination. Receptors originate from a middle-aged man who received an inactivated influenza vaccine.

V and J are TRBV7-6 and TRBJ1-1; D unresolved. The V gene lost 3 bases and the J gene lost 2 bases, with 13 bases spanning the gap. The CDR3 has 15 residues. Germline V gives CDR1 SGHVS, CDR2 FNYEAQ. The CDR3 DNA follows: TGTGCCAGCAGCTTCCCGTTTGGGAGCAACACTGAAGCTTTCTTT. This sequence encodes CASSFPFGSNTEAFF.

The rearrangement uses TRBV4-1 and TRBJ1-3; the D is unclear. Germline V gene lookup returns CDR1 MGHRA and CDR2 YSYEKL. This CDR3 comprises 15 residues. V was trimmed by 0 bases and J by 3 bases, leaving 9 bases between them. Here the CDR3 DNA reads TGCGCCAGCAGCCAAGATCAGGTTATTGGAAACACCATATATTTT. This codes for CASSQDQVIGNTIYF.

The gene calls are TRBV2 and TRBJ2-2, with D maybe TRBD2 (6 bases). CDR1 and CDR2 from the germline V gene are SNHLY and FYNNEI. The CDR3 contains 11 residues. Trimming stripped 7 bases from V and 8 bases from J, with 8 bases between. As DNA, the CDR3 is TGTGCCAGCATGCGGGGTGGGGAGCTGTTTTTT. It is translated as CASMRGGELFF.

This chain connects TRBV11-2 to TRBJ2-3; D may match TRBD1 or TRBD2 (5 bases each). Looked up from germline, CDR1 is SGHAT and CDR2 is FQNNGV. This CDR3 has 13 residues. Trimming cost V 6 bases and J 7 bases, with 14 bases left between them. CDR3 region: CASRGPSLHTQYF. The CDR3 DNA follows: TGTGCCAGCAGGGGACCTAGTCTACATACGCAGTATTTT. Based on the CDR3 plus reference TRBV11-2 and TRBJ2-3, the full variable domain is EAGVAQSPRYKIIEKRQSVAFWCNPISGHATLYWYQQILGQGPKLLIQFQNNGVVDDSQLPKDRFSAERLKGVDSTLKIQPAKLEDSAVYLCASRGPSLHTQYFGPGTRLTVL.

This clonotype was recorded at least ten times. This sequence joins TRBV7-9 and TRBJ2-7; D remains unclear. Germline values: CDR1 SEHNR, CDR2 FQNEAQ (reference sequence). With 1 base removed from V and 2 bases from J, the gap between germline ends came to 3 bases. The CDR3 has 12 residues. In DNA form, the CDR3 reads TGTGCCAGCAGCTTAGAGGCCTACGAGCAGTACTTC. As protein: CASSLEAYEQYF.

A few counts support this clonotype. V gene TRBV5-1 combines with J gene TRBJ2-1, with 10 bases identical to TRBD1. V shed 0 bases, J shed 6 bases, and the junction held 3 bases outside the gene matches. Germline V gene data show CDR1 as SGHRS and CDR2 as YFSETQ. The CDR3 runs 15 residues. CDR3 DNA: TGCGCCAGCAGCTTGGTGGGACAGGGGTCCAATGAGCAGTTCTTC. Its translation is CASSLVGQGSNEQFF. The entire variable domain, with the rest obtained from reference TRBV5-1 and TRBJ2-1, is as follows: KAGVTQTPRYLIKTRGQQVTLSCSPISGHRSVSWYQQTPGQGLQFLFEYFSETQRNKGNFPGRFSGRQFSNSRSEMNVSTLELGDSALYLCASSLVGQGSNEQFFGPGTRLTVL.

This chain uses TRBV3-1 with TRBJ2-2; no reliable D call. The CDR3 has 16 amino acids. Trimming removed 6 bases at V and 4 bases at J, with 18 bases between. Per germline, CDR1 LGHDT and CDR2 YNNKEL (reference sequence). The CDR3 nucleotides are TGTGCCAGCAGTCGCAGTGGAAGCCCCTCCACCGGGGAGCTGTTTTTT. Encoded protein: CASSRSGSPSTGELFF.

There are a few counts of this clonotype. The rearrangement joins TRBV24-1 to TRBJ2-7; 12 bases are shared with TRBD2. The CDR3 consists of 14 residues. J lost 7 bases, V lost 3 bases, and 3 bases had no gene match. Germline V lookup: CDR1 KGHDR, CDR2 SFDVKD. CDR3 sequence (DNA): TGTGCCACCAGTGATGTCGGACTAGCGGGGGAGCAGTACTTC. It is translated as CATSDVGLAGEQYF.

V gene TRBV2 combines with J gene TRBJ2-7; possible D gene TRBD1, 5 bases. The length of the CDR3 is 12 residues. V was shortened by 9 bases and J by 7 bases, with 16 bases between the two germline ends. Germline V gene sequence: CDR1 SNHLY, CDR2 FYNNEI. CDR3 nucleotide sequence: TGTGCCAGTACCCCGACAGAGAGGGAGCAGTACTTC. Residues: CASTPTEREQYF.

At least ten counts were recorded for this clonotype. The chain links TRBV2 to TRBJ2-5; D remains ambiguous. The CDR3 length is 11 residues. CDR1 SNHLY and CDR2 FYNNEI come from the germline V gene. Trimming removed 1 base at V and 6 bases at J, with 3 bases between. CDR3 loop: CASSEVQTQYF. CDR3 bases: TGTGCCAGCAGTGAAGTACAGACCCAGTACTTC. Using reference TRBV2 and TRBJ2-5 for the parts outside the CDR3, the full variable domain is EPEVTQTPSHQVTQMGQEVILRCVPISNHLYFYWYRQILGQKVEFLVSFYNNEISEKSEIFDDQFSVERPDGSNFTLKIRSTKLEDSAMYFCASSEVQTQYFGPGTRLLVL.